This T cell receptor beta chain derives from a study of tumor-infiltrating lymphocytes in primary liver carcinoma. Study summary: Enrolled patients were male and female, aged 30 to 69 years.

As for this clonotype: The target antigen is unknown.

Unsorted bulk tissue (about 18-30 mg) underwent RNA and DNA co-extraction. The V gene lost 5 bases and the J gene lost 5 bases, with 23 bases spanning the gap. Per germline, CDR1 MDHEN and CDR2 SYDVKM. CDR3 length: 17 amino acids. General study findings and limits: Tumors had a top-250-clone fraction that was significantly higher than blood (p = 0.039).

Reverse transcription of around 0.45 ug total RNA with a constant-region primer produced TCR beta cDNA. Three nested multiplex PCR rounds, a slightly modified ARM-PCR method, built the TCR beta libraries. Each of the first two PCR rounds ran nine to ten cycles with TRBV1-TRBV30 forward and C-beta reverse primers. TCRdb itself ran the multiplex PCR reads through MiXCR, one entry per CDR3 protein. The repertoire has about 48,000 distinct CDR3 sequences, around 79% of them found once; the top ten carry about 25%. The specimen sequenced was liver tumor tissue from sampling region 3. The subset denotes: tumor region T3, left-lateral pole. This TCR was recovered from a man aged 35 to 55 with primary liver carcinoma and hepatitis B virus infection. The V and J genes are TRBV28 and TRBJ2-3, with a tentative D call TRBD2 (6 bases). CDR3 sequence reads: CASSPRMWRGGGDTQYF. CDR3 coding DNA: TGTGCCAGCAGTCCACGAATGTGGCGGGGCGGAGGAGATACGCAGTATTTT.